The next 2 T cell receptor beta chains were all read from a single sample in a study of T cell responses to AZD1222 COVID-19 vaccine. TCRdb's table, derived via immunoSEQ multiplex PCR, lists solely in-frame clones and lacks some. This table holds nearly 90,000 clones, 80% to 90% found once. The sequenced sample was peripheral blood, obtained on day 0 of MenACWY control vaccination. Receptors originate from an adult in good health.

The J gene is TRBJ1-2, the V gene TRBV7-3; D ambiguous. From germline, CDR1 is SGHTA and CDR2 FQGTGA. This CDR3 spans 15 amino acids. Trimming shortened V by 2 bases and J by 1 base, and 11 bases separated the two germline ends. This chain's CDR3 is CASSLGPRVNYGYTF. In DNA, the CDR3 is TGTGCCAGCAGCTTAGGTCCCCGGGTTAACTATGGCTACACCTTC.

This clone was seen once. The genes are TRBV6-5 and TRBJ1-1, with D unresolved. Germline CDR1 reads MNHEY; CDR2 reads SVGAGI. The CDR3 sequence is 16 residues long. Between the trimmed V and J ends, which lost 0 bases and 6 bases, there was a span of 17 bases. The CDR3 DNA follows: TGTGCCAGCAGTTACTCCCCCCGGACGTTGATCTCTGAAGCTTTCTTT. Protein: CASSYSPRTLISEAFF.